The 5 T cell receptor beta chains below were found in one sample sequenced in a study of T cell responses to AZD1222 COVID-19 vaccine. Produced via immunoSEQ multiplex PCR; TCRdb's table is partial and in-frame only. The data hold tens of thousands of clones, with over 75% observed a single time. The sequencing used peripheral blood, collected 28 days after the second AZD1222 dose. These receptors all come from an adult who received the AZD1222 COVID-19 vaccine.

The gene calls are TRBV28 and TRBJ1-6; D gene unclear. The germline gives CDR1 MDHEN, CDR2 SYDVKM. This CDR3 has 14 residues. V lost 9 bases and J lost 0, with 9 bases in between. The DNA of the CDR3 is TGTGCCAGTGAACCGAGCTCCTATAATTCACCCCTCCACTTT. It yields the protein CASEPSSYNSPLHF.

The chain carries TRBV6-4 and TRBJ1-5; D is perhaps TRBD1 (5 bases). V gave up 8 bases and J gave up 4 bases, with 12 bases separating them. Germline V gene sequence: CDR1 MRHNA, CDR2 SNTAGT. The CDR3 spans 13 residues. The CDR3 region has the DNA TGTGCCAGCGCAAGAGAGGGGAATCAGCCCCAGCATTTT. This sequence encodes CASAREGNQPQHF.

J is TRBJ1-1 and V is TRBV18; 8 bases are a match to TRBD1. The CDR3 is made up of 13 amino acids. V shed 2 bases and J 4 bases; nucleotides not matched to a gene: 0. CDR1 is KGHSH and CDR2 is LQKENI in the germline V gene. CDR3: CASSPTGGTEAFF. The CDR3 coding sequence is TGTGCCAGCTCACCAACAGGGGGCACTGAAGCTTTCTTT. The complete variable domain, with remaining parts taken from reference TRBV18 and TRBJ1-1, reads NAGVMQNPRHLVRRRGQEARLRCSPMKGHSHVYWYRQLPEEGLKFMVYLQKENIIDESGMPKERFSAEFPKEGPSILRIQQVVRGDSAAYFCASSPTGGTEAFFGQGTRLTVV.

J is TRBJ2-3 and V is TRBV7-2, with D possibly matching TRBD2 (5 bases). Germline V gene data show CDR1 as SGHTA and CDR2 as FQGNSA. V was shortened by 1 base and J by 4 bases, with 9 bases between the two germline ends. The CDR3 is made up of 14 amino acids. CDR3 nucleotides: TGTGCCAGCAGCTTAGGGTTGGAGGCAGATACGCAGTATTTT. Protein product: CASSLGLEADTQYF. Drawing the rest from reference TRBV7-2 and TRBJ2-3, the complete variable domain is GAGVSQSPSNKVTEKGKDVELRCDPISGHTALYWYRQSLGQGLEFLIYFQGNSAPDKSGLPSDRFSAERTGGSVSTLTIQRTQQEDSAVYLCASSLGLEADTQYFGPGTRLTVL.

This clone was counted a single time. This sequence joins TRBV11-3 and TRBJ1-3; a weak D match, TRBD1 (5 bases). The CDR3 consists of 17 residues. The V end was cut by 1 base, the J end by 1 base, with 14 bases between. Germline-derived CDR1 and CDR2 are SGHNT and YENEEA. CDR3 residues: CASSLASGGASGNTIYF. CDR3 bases: TGTGCCAGCAGCTTAGCCTCGGGGGGAGCTTCTGGAAACACCATATATTTT.